Listed below are T cell receptor beta chains from one sample, sequenced in a study of spatial heterogeneity in lung cancer. A single record per CDR3 protein comes from TCRdb applying MiXCR to the 5' RACE reads. This sample carries some 2,100 distinct CDR3 sequences, roughly 18% of them seen once, and the ten largest clones take 10%. Sequenced here: lung tumor tissue, sampled at surgery. These receptors were collected from a male donor with early-stage non-small cell lung cancer. Each CDR3 is given with its conserved first and last residue. The D gene is left open where the match is weak. The size entry is marked missing in some rows and otherwise reads once, few, many or a size class.

D gene	J gene	clone size	V gene	CDR3 DNA	CDR3 protein
.	TRBJ2-1	.	TRBV6-2/TRBV6-3	TGTGCCAGCAGTTTCGGGAATGAGCAGTTCTTC	CASSFGNEQFF
.	TRBJ2-1	large	TRBV3-1	TGTGCCAGCAGCCAAGAGGGGAGGAATTTCAATGAGCAGTTCTTC	CASSQEGRNFNEQFF
.	TRBJ2-6	medium-sized	TRBV19	TGTGCCAGTAGTATCAAGGCAGGGGCTCCCCCCGGGGCCAACGTCCTGACTTTC	CASSIKAGAPPGANVLTF
TRBD1	TRBJ2-1	medium-sized	TRBV7-2	TGTGCCAGCAGCTTAGCCGGACAGGGGATGCATGAGCAGTTCTTC	CASSLAGQGMHEQFF
TRBD2	TRBJ2-3	medium-sized	TRBV30	TGTGCCTGGGCTAGCGGGAGTTCAGTAGATACGCAGTATTTT	CAWASGSSVDTQYF
TRBD2	TRBJ2-2	medium-sized	TRBV19	TGTGCCTCGGGGGGCGGGGAGCTGTTTTTT	CASGGGELFF
TRBD2	TRBJ2-7	medium-sized	TRBV19	TGTGCCAGTAGTGGCGGGAGTTTAACCTACGAGCAGTACTTC	CASSGGSLTYEQYF
.	TRBJ1-5	large	TRBV6-5	TGTGCCAGCGGGCCCGGGGGGGTCTATAGCAATCAGCCCCAGCATTTT	CASGPGGVYSNQPQHF
TRBD1	TRBJ2-3	medium-sized	TRBV9	TGTGCCAGCAGTAGGGGACAGGGACCAGATACGCAGTATTTT	CASSRGQGPDTQYF
TRBD1	TRBJ1-1	medium-sized	TRBV18	TGTGCCAGCTCACCACTTCCCATAACCGGACAGGGAGGAACTTGGAACACTGAAGCTTTCTTT	CASSPLPITGQGGTWNTEAFF
TRBD1	TRBJ1-6	large	TRBV6-5	TGTGCCAGCAATCGCGACAGGGCCTATAATTCACCCCTCCACTTT	CASNRDRAYNSPLHF
.	TRBJ2-5	.	TRBV6-5	TGTGCCAGCAGGACCCCAGGGCAAGAGACCCAGTACTTC	CASRTPGQETQYF
.	TRBJ1-2	medium-sized	TRBV30	TGTGCCTGGAGTGTACGGTGGGGGAACCCTTCTAACTATGGCTACACCTTC	CAWSVRWGNPSNYGYTF
.	TRBJ1-1	medium-sized	TRBV30	TGTGCCTGGATTGTGCGGGGGTTCGCTTTCTTT	CAWIVRGFAFF
.	TRBJ2-7	medium-sized	TRBV30	TGTGCCTGGAGTCAGGGCGGTAGCTCCTACGAGCAGTACTTC	CAWSQGGSSYEQYF
.	TRBJ2-1	.	TRBV4-3	TGCGCCAGCAGCCAAGAAGGAACTAGCCCCTACAATGAGCAGTTCTTC	CASSQEGTSPYNEQFF
.	TRBJ2-3	medium-sized	TRBV29-1	TGCAGCGTTGAAACAGAACCCGTCACAGATACGCAGTATTTT	CSVETEPVTDTQYF
.	TRBJ2-1	.	TRBV18	TGTGCCAGCTCGCGCTCGGAGCTTGAGCAGTTCTTC	CASSRSELEQFF
.	TRBJ2-1	medium-sized	TRBV19	TGTGCCAGTAGTGTCTCAGTAGGCGGCGGTCACAATGAGCAGTTCTTC	CASSVSVGGGHNEQFF
.	TRBJ2-1	medium-sized	TRBV7-2	TGTGCCAGCAGCTTAGTTAAGGGAACCTACAATGAGCAGTTCTTC	CASSLVKGTYNEQFF
.	TRBJ2-7	medium-sized	TRBV3-1	TGTGCCAGCAGCCAAGAATTCACGGGAGTCTACGAGCAGTACTTC	CASSQEFTGVYEQYF
.	TRBJ1-2	medium-sized	TRBV7-3	TGTGCCAGCAGCTTAGATTCACAGTCTAACTATGGCTACACCTTC	CASSLDSQSNYGYTF
.	TRBJ1-4	large	TRBV7-2	TGTGCCAGCAGCCTCCCCGAAGGAGGAGATGAAAAACTGTTTTTT	CASSLPEGGDEKLFF